One and the same sample provided the 28 T cell receptor beta chains below, sequenced in a study of blood T cell repertoires in COVID-19. The protocol was immunoSEQ multiplex PCR, while the TCRdb copy is restricted to in-frame clones and leaves out a portion. The sample carries a few hundred thousand clones, about 90% recorded once. The sequenced sample was peripheral blood. Receptor source: an elderly man with acute or convalescent COVID-19.

The chain uses TRBV27 and TRBJ2-5; D ambiguous. The CDR3 has 13 amino acids. Germline V gene lookup returns CDR1 MNHEY and CDR2 SMNVEV (reference sequence). Trimming pared 2 bases from V and 2 bases from J, leaving 6 bases between. This CDR3 is CASSLARQETQYF. In DNA, the CDR3 is TGTGCCAGCAGTTTAGCGAGACAAGAGACCCAGTACTTC.

CDR3 region: CASGGTGNSPLHF. The CDR3 nucleotides read TGTGCCAGTGGCGGGACAGGCAATTCACCCCTCCACTTT. This chain links TRBV7-3 with TRBJ1-6, with 8 bases lining up with TRBD1. CDR3 size: 13 residues. V dropped 9 bases and J dropped 7; count of bases not matched to a gene: 5. Germline assignment: CDR1 SGHTA and CDR2 FQGTGA.

The rearrangement links TRBV18 to TRBJ2-1, with D perhaps matching TRBD2 (5 bases). CDR3 length: 16 amino acids. Deletions cut 1 base from V and 0 bases from J, with 10 bases between. The germline V gene has CDR1 KGHSH and CDR2 LQKENI. The CDR3 reads CASSPRTGSSYNEQFF. Written as DNA, the CDR3 is TGTGCCAGCTCACCACGGACGGGGAGCTCCTACAATGAGCAGTTCTTC.

V usage is TRBV4-3 and J usage is TRBJ1-6; D is unclear. The germline gives CDR1 LGHNA, CDR2 YSLEER. The CDR3 contains 15 residues. V lost 3 bases and J 9 bases, leaving 15 bases between the germline ends. In nucleotides, the CDR3 is TGCGCCAGCAGCCAGGAAACAGCGACTAGTTCACCCCTCCACTTT. Translation gives CASSQETATSSPLHF.

The chain uses TRBV15 and TRBJ2-1; 8 bases match TRBD2. Looked up from germline, CDR1 is LNHNV and CDR2 is YYDKDF (reference sequence). With V trimmed by 0 bases and J by 6 bases, 7 bases remained unmatched. This CDR3 region has 16 residues. CDR3 loop: CATSRDRTSGANEQFF. The DNA for the CDR3 is TGTGCCACCAGCAGAGATAGAACTAGCGGAGCCAATGAGCAGTTCTTC.

V and J are TRBV28 and TRBJ1-2; D possibly corresponds to TRBD1 (5 bases). Germline assignment: CDR1 MDHEN and CDR2 SYDVKM. V gave up 1 base and J gave up 5 bases, with 17 bases separating them. CDR3 length: 16 residues. The CDR3 region has the DNA TGTGCCAGCAGTTTATTGGAGGGGACCCGCCGGTATGGCTACACCTTC. Translated, it gives CASSLLEGTRRYGYTF.

This clone was picked up one time. CDR3 amino acids: CASSDPSQGRREQYF. CDR3 coding DNA: TGTGCCAGCAGCGACCCGTCACAGGGAAGGCGGGAGCAGTACTTC. This chain connects TRBV6-6 to TRBJ2-7, with D perhaps matching TRBD1 (6 bases). CDR3 length equals 15 residues. Germline V CDR1 and CDR2: MNHNY, SVGAGI (reference sequence). Deletions cut 6 bases from V and 7 bases from J, with 22 bases between.

V usage is TRBV18 and J usage is TRBJ2-1; 15 bases are a match to TRBD2. The length of the CDR3 is 17 residues. J was trimmed by 7 bases and V by 3 bases; bases with no gene match: 7. Per the germline V gene, CDR1 is KGHSH and CDR2 is LQKENI. Here the CDR3 DNA reads TGTGCCAGCTCACCGGGGACTAGCGGGAGGACCCTAAATGAGCAGTTCTTC. Translated: CASSPGTSGRTLNEQFF. Full variable domain (outside the CDR3, taken from reference TRBV18 and TRBJ2-1): NAGVMQNPRHLVRRRGQEARLRCSPMKGHSHVYWYRQLPEEGLKFMVYLQKENIIDESGMPKERFSAEFPKEGPSILRIQQVVRGDSAAYFCASSPGTSGRTLNEQFFGPGTRLTVL.

CDR3 loop: CASSPGTSYQETQYF. The DNA of the CDR3 is TGTGCCAGCAGCCCCGGGACTAGCTATCAAGAGACCCAGTACTTC. The chain is built from TRBV3-1 (or the pseudogene TRBV3-2) and TRBJ2-5; 9 nucleotides agree with TRBD2. The CDR3 loop spans 15 amino acids. Germline V lookup: CDR1 LGHDT, CDR2 YNNKEL (reference sequence). V lost 4 bases to trimming and J lost 2 bases; unmatched junction nucleotides: 5.

This clone was seen a single time. The chain uses TRBV27 and TRBJ1-1, with a tentative D call TRBD1 (6 bases). This CDR3 region has 16 residues. Germline CDR1 reads MNHEY; CDR2 reads SMNVEV (reference sequence). V gave up 0 bases and J gave up 5 bases, with 16 bases separating them. CDR3 residues: CASSLSYRAGGTEAFF. CDR3 in DNA: TGTGCCAGCAGTTTATCCTACAGGGCCGGCGGGACTGAAGCTTTCTTT.

Concerning this clone itself: Compared with germline, one end of the junction differs, possibly owing to a read error. The chain is built from TRBV7-6 and TRBJ1-6; the D is unclear. The CDR3 is made up of 15 amino acids. Per germline, CDR1 SGHVS and CDR2 FNYEAQ. The CDR3 region has the DNA TGTGCCAGCAGCTCACAGAGCTCCTATAATTCATCCCTCCACTTT. Its protein product is CASSSQSSYNSSLHF.

The chain has TRBV28 and TRBJ1-6; D is undetermined. V dropped 6 bases and J dropped 4 bases, with 13 bases sitting between them. CDR3 length equals 15 residues. Per germline, CDR1 MDHEN and CDR2 SYDVKM. CDR3 region: CASSQAGMYNSPLHF. Written as DNA, the CDR3 is TGTGCCAGCAGCCAAGCCGGGATGTATAATTCACCCCTCCACTTT.

The chain is built from TRBV7-2 and TRBJ2-2; the D is unclear. This CDR3 contains 14 residues. CDR1 is SGHTA, CDR2 FQGNSA, per germline. V lost 5 bases, J lost 5 bases, and 12 bases lay in between. The CDR3 reads CASSQDYRTGELFF. The CDR3 DNA reads TGTGCCAGCAGCCAAGATTACAGAACCGGGGAGCTGTTTTTT.

This clone was picked up one time. The rearrangement joins TRBV9 to TRBJ1-1; D is unclear. The V end lost 0 bases, the J end lost 3 bases, and 9 bases lay between the germline ends. The length of the CDR3 is 14 residues. Germline values: CDR1 SGDLS, CDR2 YYNGEE. CDR3 residues: CASSVVPAHTEAFF. DNA of the CDR3: TGTGCCAGCAGCGTAGTCCCAGCGCACACTGAAGCTTTCTTT.

The CDR3 loop is CASSEAPFPGGKGNTIYF. For the CDR3, the DNA is TGTGCCAGCAGTGAAGCCCCTTTTCCGGGAGGGAAGGGAAACACCATATATTTT. This chain joins TRBV2 and TRBJ1-3; unclear D gene. CDR3 length: 18 amino acids. The V end was cut by 0 bases, the J end by 4 bases, with 19 bases between. The germline V gene has CDR1 SNHLY and CDR2 FYNNEI.

This clone was counted only a few times. The chain uses TRBV5-1 and TRBJ2-7; D not resolved. V was pared by 3 bases and J by 4 bases, with 5 bases between. In germline, CDR1 is SGHRS, CDR2 YFSETQ. The CDR3 covers 11 residues. CDR3 region: CASSSPYEQYF. The CDR3 bases are TGCGCCAGCAGCTCTCCGTACGAGCAGTACTTC. The full variable domain, rest sourced from reference TRBV5-1 and TRBJ2-7, is KAGVTQTPRYLIKTRGQQVTLSCSPISGHRSVSWYQQTPGQGLQFLFEYFSETQRNKGNFPGRFSGRQFSNSRSEMNVSTLELGDSALYLCASSSPYEQYFGPGTRLTVT.

CDR3 in DNA: TGCAGTGCCGGGGGGAACACTGAAGCTTTCTTT. Amino acid sequence: CSAGGNTEAFF. The V gene is TRBV20-1, the J gene TRBJ1-1, with a possible D match to TRBD1 (5 bases). The V end was cut by 6 bases, the J end by 1 base, with 6 bases between. Germline-derived CDR1 and CDR2 are DFQATT and SNEGSKA (reference sequence). The CDR3 spans 11 residues.

The chain recombines TRBV7-3 with TRBJ1-1; no clear D gene. CDR3 length: 14 residues. Germline V gives CDR1 SGHTA, CDR2 FQGTGA. Trimming left V 5 bases short and J 3 bases short, with 13 bases between. CDR3 DNA sequence: TGTGCCAGCAGCCAAAGCGGCTTAGACACTGAAGCTTTCTTT. Its translation: CASSQSGLDTEAFF.

Here the CDR3 reads CASSVEQGGETQYF. As DNA, the CDR3 is TGTGCCAGCAGCGTAGAACAGGGTGGGGAGACCCAGTACTTC. V gene TRBV9 combines with J gene TRBJ2-5; weak D call: TRBD1 (6 bases). Germline CDR1 SGDLS, CDR2 YYNGEE. V lost 0 bases to trimming and J lost 5 bases, with 11 bases between them. The CDR3 covers 14 residues.

The chain recombines TRBV6-4 with TRBJ2-2; 9 positions agree with TRBD1. With V trimmed by 8 bases and J by 4 bases, 5 bases remained unmatched. The V gene's germline CDR1 is MRHNA and CDR2 SNTAGT. This CDR3 is built from 14 residues. CDR3 sequence (DNA): TGTGCCAGCCGCACAGGGGGCGGCACCGGGGAGCTGTTTTTT. Translating gives CASRTGGGTGELFF.

The chain recombines TRBV19 with TRBJ2-7, with 8 bases that match TRBD1. CDR3 length: 15 amino acids. CDR1 is LNHDA and CDR2 is SQIVND in the germline V gene (reference sequence). With 4 bases clipped from V and 0 bases from J, the junction kept 5 bases outside the gene matches. The CDR3 region has the DNA TGTGCCAGTAGTACACAGGGGGTGAGCTCCTACGAGCAGTACTTC. Translation: CASSTQGVSSYEQYF.

The genes are TRBV5-5 and TRBJ2-5, with no clear D. The germline V gene encodes CDR1 SGHKS and CDR2 YYEKEE (reference sequence). V shed 0 bases and J shed 2 bases, with 8 bases lying between them. The CDR3 length is 14 residues. The CDR3 bases are TGTGCCAGCAGCTTGGTTGGCTCACAAGAGACCCAGTACTTC. It codes for CASSLVGSQETQYF. Combining the CDR3 with reference TRBV5-5 and TRBJ2-5 gives the whole variable domain DAGVTQSPTHLIKTRGQQVTLRCSPISGHKSVSWYQQVLGQGPQFIFQYYEKEERGRGNFPDRFSARQFPNYSSELNVNALLLGDSALYLCASSLVGSQETQYFGPGTRLLVL.

The chain combines TRBV7-9 with TRBJ2-5, with a weak D call TRBD2 (5 bases). The ends were cut back, 2 bases at V and 4 bases at J, with 11 bases in the middle. The V gene's germline CDR1 is SEHNR and CDR2 FQNEAQ (reference sequence). The CDR3 runs 14 residues. CDR3 in DNA: TGTGCCAGCAGCTTAACTAGGACTTCAGAGACCCAGTACTTC. Its protein product is CASSLTRTSETQYF.

V and J are TRBV9 and TRBJ2-2, with 9 bases fitting TRBD2. CDR1 and CDR2 (germline): SGDLS, YYNGEE. The CDR3 length is 17 residues. With 0 bases clipped from V and 4 bases from J, the junction kept 7 bases outside the gene matches. For the CDR3, the DNA is TGTGCCAGCAGCGTAGCAGCTAGCGGGGTGGGCACCGGGGAGCTGTTTTTT. Its protein product is CASSVAASGVGTGELFF.

J is TRBJ1-2 and V is TRBV7-9; D unresolved. Looked up from germline, CDR1 is SEHNR and CDR2 is FQNEAQ (reference sequence). V lost 1 base and J 8 bases, leaving 11 bases between the germline ends. The CDR3 totals 13 residues. Written as DNA, the CDR3 is TGTGCCAGCAGCTTAGTAGAGGGAGGAGGCTACACCTTC. It specifies CASSLVEGGGYTF.

The chain is built from TRBV15 and TRBJ1-4; D is perhaps TRBD1 (5 bases). V was trimmed by 5 bases and J by 0 bases, leaving 13 bases between them. CDR3 size: 16 residues. Germline CDR1 and CDR2: LNHNV and YYDKDF (reference sequence). CDR3: CATSAGRDATNEKLFF. Here the CDR3 DNA reads TGTGCCACCAGCGCTGGCAGGGATGCAACTAATGAAAAACTGTTTTTT.

The chain combines TRBV3-1 (or the pseudogene TRBV3-2) with TRBJ2-1; no clear D gene. CDR3 length: 13 amino acids. V was pared by 1 base and J by 9 bases, with 10 bases between. Germline assignment: CDR1 LGHDT and CDR2 YNNKEL (reference sequence). CDR3 loop: CASSQVRASEQFF. For the CDR3, the DNA is TGTGCCAGCAGCCAAGTTAGAGCAAGTGAGCAGTTCTTC.

The chain joins TRBV6-5 to TRBJ1-3; D gene uncertain. The CDR3 is made up of 15 amino acids. Trimming left V 0 bases short and J 16 bases short, with 22 bases between. Germline V gives CDR1 MNHEY, CDR2 SVGAGI. The CDR3 region is CASSYSMGSALVLYF. CDR3 nucleotide sequence: TGTGCCAGCAGTTACTCTATGGGCAGTGCCCTGGTACTTTATTTT.